The 32 T cell receptor beta chains below all came from one sample that was sequenced in a study of Tregs in tolerant kidney transplant recipients. Only in-frame clones appear in the TCRdb table, and some are missing; sequencing was by immunoSEQ multiplex PCR. The repertoire holds some 66,000 clones, with roughly 92% as singletons. The sequencing here drew on CD8+ T cells from blood, taken before the transplant. The receptors were gathered from a human donor who received a combined kidney and bone marrow transplant.

The chain links TRBV7-2 to TRBJ2-1; D perhaps matches TRBD1 (6 bases). This CDR3 has 19 amino acids. The germline V and J ends were trimmed by 4 bases and 0 bases, with 22 bases remaining between them. Germline V gene sequence: CDR1 SGHTA, CDR2 FQGNSA. The CDR3 bases are TGTGCCAGCAGCTCGGGCCCCGGCTCACAGGGATACTCCTACAATGAGCAGTTCTTC. It codes for CASSSGPGSQGYSYNEQFF.

V gene TRBV7-9 combines with J gene TRBJ1-2; possibly TRBD1 for D (6 bases). The CDR3 loop spans 11 amino acids. V was cut by 5 bases and J by 9 bases, with 10 bases left in between. CDR1 SEHNR and CDR2 FQNEAQ come from the germline V gene (reference sequence). The CDR3 sequence: CASSPRGRYTF. The CDR3 DNA reads TGTGCCAGCAGCCCCAGGGGCCGCTACACCTTC.

The gene calls are TRBV4-3 and TRBJ2-6; 8 bases fit TRBD1. The germline gives CDR1 LGHNA, CDR2 YSLEER. J lost 2 bases, V lost 0 bases, and 3 bases had no gene match. This CDR3 has 17 residues. The CDR3 spells CASSQENRGAGANVLTF. Written as DNA, the CDR3 is TGCGCCAGCAGCCAAGAGAACAGGGGGGCTGGGGCCAACGTCCTGACTTTC.

The CDR3 bases are TGTGCCAGCAGCTTACCCCTAACTAGCGGTCGCTCCTACGAGCAGTACTTC. Translation: CASSLPLTSGRSYEQYF. This rearrangement joins TRBV7-2 to TRBJ2-7; TRBD2 aligns across 8 bases. J lost 0 bases, V lost 2 bases, and 9 bases had no gene match. The CDR3 has 17 amino acids. In germline, CDR1 is SGHTA, CDR2 FQGNSA. The full variable domain, with the rest looked up from reference TRBV7-2 and TRBJ2-7, is GAGVSQSPSNKVTEKGKDVELRCDPISGHTALYWYRQSLGQGLEFLIYFQGNSAPDKSGLPSDRFSAERTGGSVSTLTIQRTQQEDSAVYLCASSLPLTSGRSYEQYFGPGTRLTVT.

This chain connects TRBV4-3 to TRBJ2-1; 10 bases fit TRBD2. Germline CDR1 is LGHNA and CDR2 is YSLEER. V lost 0 bases, J lost 4 bases, and 3 bases stayed unmatched. CDR3 length: 16 residues. The CDR3 DNA sequence: TGCGCCAGCAGCCAAGATGTTAGCGGGGGGTACAATGAGCAGTTCTTC. Its protein product is CASSQDVSGGYNEQFF.

This rearrangement joins TRBV4-1 to TRBJ2-5; possible D gene TRBD2, 6 bases. Judging by the DNA end, TRBJ2-7 fits better; the J call may be wrong. Germline V gene data show CDR1 as MGHRA and CDR2 as YSYEKL. CDR3 size: 15 residues. The CDR3 coding sequence is TGCGCCAGCAGCCAAGTGGAGGGACCAAACTACGAGCAGTACTTC. This translates into CASSQVEGPNYEQYF.

The chain couples TRBV7-8 to TRBJ2-2; 11 bases are shared with TRBD2. CDR1 SGHVS and CDR2 FQNEAQ come from the germline V gene. CDR3 length equals 13 residues. The ends lost 10 bases at V and 6 bases at J; junction bases unmatched: 4. As DNA, the CDR3 is TGTGCCACTTCTAGCGGGAGGTCCGGGGAGCTGTTTTTT. This gives the protein CATSSGRSGELFF. Full variable domain (remainder filled in from reference TRBV7-8 and TRBJ2-2): GAGVSQSPRYKVAKRGQDVALRCDPISGHVSLFWYQQALGQGPEFLTYFQNEAQLDKSGLPSDRFFAERPEGSVSTLKIQRTQQEDSAVYLCATSSGRSGELFFGEGSRLTVL.

In the case of this clone: Other DNA sequences from this sample encode an identical CDR3 as well. The chain is built from TRBV19 and TRBJ1-5; the D gene is possibly TRBD1 (6 bases). This CDR3 spans 15 amino acids. CDR1 LNHDA and CDR2 SQIVND come from the germline V gene (reference sequence). Trimming removed 3 bases at V and 0 bases at J, with 9 bases between. In DNA form, the CDR3 reads TGTGCCAGTAGTATTTGGACAGTTAGCAATCAGCCCCAGCATTTT. Its protein is CASSIWTVSNQPQHF.

This clone is categorized as medium-sized. The chain combines TRBV4-1 with TRBJ2-7; D is perhaps TRBD1 (6 bases). The germline V gene encodes CDR1 MGHRA and CDR2 YSYEKL. V was clipped by 4 bases and J by 3 bases, with 16 bases between them. CDR3 size: 15 residues. The CDR3 bases are TGCGCCAGCAGCCCGCAGACAGGCACCTTCTACGAGCAGTACTTC. It specifies CASSPQTGTFYEQYF.

This rearrangement joins TRBV9 to TRBJ2-3; maybe TRBD1 (5 bases). There are 15 residues in the CDR3. CDR1 and CDR2 from the germline V gene are SGDLS and YYNGEE. Trimming removed 5 bases at V and 0 bases at J, with 13 bases between. The CDR3 loop reads CASSPGGQSTDTQYF. The CDR3 region has the DNA TGTGCCAGCAGTCCTGGCGGACAAAGCACAGATACGCAGTATTTT.

The table lists this clone with a count of one. In nucleotides, the CDR3 is TGTGCCAGCAGCTCACCGGTCCCACCAGATACGCAGTATTTT. Translated, it gives CASSSPVPPDTQYF. The gene calls are TRBV7-9 and TRBJ2-3; D remains unclear. V was pared by 4 bases and J by 4 bases, with 12 bases between. The CDR3 sequence is 14 residues long. Germline V CDR1 and CDR2: SEHNR, FQNEAQ (reference sequence).

V gene TRBV9 combines with J gene TRBJ2-7, with 7 bases that match TRBD1. This CDR3 has 14 residues. The ends lost 0 bases at V and 5 bases at J; junction bases unmatched: 5. The germline gives CDR1 SGDLS, CDR2 YYNGEE. Written as DNA, the CDR3 is TGTGCCAGCAGCGTAGCCGGCCAGGGGGACGAGCAGTACTTC. This translates into CASSVAGQGDEQYF. Drawing the rest from reference TRBV9 and TRBJ2-7, the complete variable domain is DSGVTQTPKHLITATGQRVTLRCSPRSGDLSVYWYQQSLDQGLQFLIQYYNGEERAKGNILERFSAQQFPDLHSELNLSSLELGDSALYFCASSVAGQGDEQYFGPGTRLTVT.

V and J are TRBV27 and TRBJ2-3; 13 bases are a match to TRBD2. V lost 2 bases to trimming and J lost 1 base; unmatched junction nucleotides: 3. Germline V gives CDR1 MNHEY, CDR2 SMNVEV (reference sequence). CDR3 length: 17 residues. The CDR3 here is CASSLNGLAGGTDTQYF. In DNA, the CDR3 is TGTGCCAGCAGTTTAAACGGACTAGCGGGGGGCACAGATACGCAGTATTTT.

The CDR3 nucleotides are TGTGCCAGCAGGGGCGGGAGTTACATCACAGATACGCAGTATTTT. Translating it yields CASRGGSYITDTQYF. The chain carries TRBV7-9 and TRBJ2-3; 7 bases are a match to TRBD2. J gave up 2 bases and V 6 bases, and 8 bases lay outside the gene matches. The CDR3 consists of 15 residues. Looked up from germline, CDR1 is SEHNR and CDR2 is FQNEAQ (reference sequence).

The chain couples TRBV2 to TRBJ1-6; the match to TRBD1 covers 8 bases. Germline loops: CDR1 SNHLY, CDR2 FYNNEI. There are 15 residues in the CDR3. V shed 1 base and J 6 bases; nucleotides not matched to a gene: 2. CDR3 sequence (DNA): TGTGCCAGCAGTGAAGGGACAGGGAGTAATTCACCCCTCCACTTT. Its translation: CASSEGTGSNSPLHF.

The chain uses TRBV11-3 and TRBJ2-1; the D gene is possibly TRBD2 (5 bases). Trimming took off 3 bases at V and 6 bases at J, with 15 bases between the two ends. Germline V CDR1 and CDR2: SGHNT, YENEEA. The CDR3 length is 15 residues. DNA for the CDR3: TGTGCCAGCAGCTTCCTCCGGGGATCGGGCAATGAGCAGTTCTTC. Translating it yields CASSFLRGSGNEQFF.

V is TRBV7-9 and J is TRBJ2-5; D gene uncertain. The CDR3 is 13 amino acids. Germline CDR1 and CDR2: SEHNR and FQNEAQ (reference sequence). V shed 3 bases and J shed 5 bases, with 10 bases lying between them. In DNA form, the CDR3 reads TGTGCCAGCAGCTTTAGCCGGTGGGAGACCCAGTACTTC. It codes for CASSFSRWETQYF.

The chain carries TRBV5-1 and TRBJ2-7; 8 positions match TRBD2. The germline CDR1 and CDR2 sequences are SGHRS and YFSETQ. The ends lost 1 base at V and 0 bases at J; junction bases unmatched: 3. This CDR3 is built from 15 residues. CDR3 nucleotide sequence: TGCGCCAGCAGCTTGACTAGCGGATACTCCTACGAGCAGTACTTC. It encodes CASSLTSGYSYEQYF.

On this clone itself: The junction and the germline gene differ at one end; a read error may be behind it. The same CDR3 is also encoded by other DNA sequences in this sample. The rearrangement joins TRBV28 to TRBJ1-6, with unresolved D. The CDR3 is 13 residues long. Germline V gene lookup returns CDR1 MDHEN and CDR2 SYDVKM. CDR3 in amino acids: CASSFADNSPLHF. The CDR3 DNA is TGTGCCAGCAGTTTTGCAGATAATTCCCCCCTCCACTTT.

The chain is built from TRBV6-1 and TRBJ1-5, with D tentatively TRBD1 (6 bases). This CDR3 has 15 amino acids. The germline V gene encodes CDR1 MNHNS and CDR2 SASEGT. The ends were cut back, 0 bases at V and 7 bases at J, with 13 bases in the middle. CDR3: CASSEAEQGGQPQHF. As DNA, the CDR3 is TGTGCCAGCAGTGAAGCGGAACAGGGCGGCCAGCCCCAGCATTTT.

The CDR3 nucleotides read TGTGCCAGCAGCGATGGACAGGCCACTGAAGCTTTCTTT. This gives the protein CASSDGQATEAFF. The genes are TRBV7-6 and TRBJ1-1; 7 positions match TRBD1. The CDR3 sequence is 13 residues long. Trimming removed 5 bases from V and 4 bases from J; junction bases left unmatched: 4. Germline loops: CDR1 SGHVS, CDR2 FNYEAQ.

The table lists this clone with a count of one. The chain couples TRBV11-2 to TRBJ2-5; 7 bases are a match to TRBD2. This CDR3 spans 17 amino acids. Germline trimming cut 0 bases from V and 5 bases from J; bases unmatched to any gene: 12. Germline V gene data show CDR1 as SGHAT and CDR2 as FQNNGV. In DNA, the CDR3 is TGTGCCAGCAGCTTAGAATTCACGGGAGGCAAACAGGAGACCCAGTACTTC. Its translation is CASSLEFTGGKQETQYF.

The V and J genes are TRBV11-3 and TRBJ2-7; 9 bases map to TRBD2. This CDR3 comprises 15 residues. CDR1 and CDR2 from the germline V gene are SGHNT and YENEEA. Losses at the gene ends were 5 bases for V and 7 bases for J; bases not matched to a gene: 12. CDR3 DNA: TGTGCCAGCAGCGAACATAGCGGGAGATACCAGGAGCAGTACTTC. The encoded protein is CASSEHSGRYQEQYF.

The V call is TRBV6-5, the J call TRBJ2-1, with TRBD2 matching over 8 bases. The CDR3 length is 16 residues. Germline CDR1 MNHEY, CDR2 SVGAGI. V lost 3 bases to trimming and J lost 0 bases; unmatched junction nucleotides: 4. The CDR3 DNA sequence: TGTGCCAGCAGTTATGACGGGGGGGACTCCTACAATGAGCAGTTCTTC. It translates to CASSYDGGDSYNEQFF.

The chain uses TRBV29-1 and TRBJ2-7, with a weak D call TRBD2 (5 bases). Germline CDR1 SQVTM, CDR2 ANQGSEA. The V and J ends lost 5 bases and 3 bases respectively, with 20 bases between them. The CDR3 covers 15 residues. The DNA for the CDR3 is TGCAGCGTTCGAACGGGAAGCCAGGTTGGCTACGAGCAGTACTTC. Translation: CSVRTGSQVGYEQYF.

J is TRBJ2-5 and V is TRBV5-1; D is possibly TRBD1 (5 bases). Germline V CDR1 and CDR2: SGHRS, YFSETQ. Trimming left V 2 bases short and J 5 bases short, with 16 bases between. This CDR3 has 15 residues. The CDR3 reads CASSFFGAAMETQYF. In DNA form, the CDR3 reads TGCGCCAGCAGCTTTTTTGGGGCCGCGATGGAGACCCAGTACTTC. Full variable domain (remainder filled in from reference TRBV5-1 and TRBJ2-5): KAGVTQTPRYLIKTRGQQVTLSCSPISGHRSVSWYQQTPGQGLQFLFEYFSETQRNKGNFPGRFSGRQFSNSRSEMNVSTLELGDSALYLCASSFFGAAMETQYFGPGTRLLVL.

V and J are TRBV9 and TRBJ2-3, with 8 bases matching TRBD1. CDR1 and CDR2 (germline): SGDLS, YYNGEE. The V gene end was trimmed by 3 bases and the J gene end by 2 bases; junction bases not matched to a gene: 14. There are 18 residues in the CDR3. The DNA of the CDR3 is TGTGCCAGCAGCGCAAACCGGGACAGGCCATTAAACACAGATACGCAGTATTTT. Its protein product is CASSANRDRPLNTDTQYF.

The chain recombines TRBV29-1 with TRBJ1-2; 7 nucleotides align to TRBD1. Germline assignment: CDR1 SQVTM and CDR2 ANQGSEA. The CDR3 covers 11 residues. Trimming removed 5 bases from V and 13 bases from J; junction bases left unmatched: 10. The CDR3: CSVYHRGWCTF. DNA of the CDR3: TGCAGCGTTTATCACAGGGGTTGGTGCACCTTC.

The gene calls are TRBV7-8 and TRBJ2-7, with D possibly being TRBD2 (6 bases). Between the trimmed V and J ends, which lost 5 bases and 3 bases, there was a span of 11 bases. Germline-derived CDR1 and CDR2 are SGHVS and FQNEAQ. The CDR3 spans 13 residues. The CDR3 protein is CASSPGTLYEQYF. DNA for the CDR3: TGTGCCAGCAGCCCAGGGACTCTCTACGAGCAGTACTTC.

The chain has TRBV7-9 and TRBJ2-7; TRBD1 matches at 7 bases. V was pared by 4 bases and J by 0 bases, with 3 bases of the junction left unmatched. The V gene's germline CDR1 is SEHNR and CDR2 FQNEAQ (reference sequence). The CDR3 loop spans 14 amino acids. CDR3 sequence (DNA): TGTGCCAGCAGCTCAAGACAGGGCTCCTACGAGCAGTACTTC. It encodes CASSSRQGSYEQYF.

The V gene is TRBV2, the J gene TRBJ2-1; TRBD1 matches at 12 bases. The CDR3 runs 16 residues. CDR1 and CDR2 from the germline V gene are SNHLY and FYNNEI. The V gene end was trimmed by 6 bases and the J gene end by 4 bases; junction bases not matched to a gene: 7. The CDR3 sequence: CASSPGTGGAYNEQFF. CDR3 bases: TGTGCCAGCAGCCCCGGGACAGGGGGCGCATACAATGAGCAGTTCTTC. The full variable domain, completed using reference TRBV2 and TRBJ2-1, is EPEVTQTPSHQVTQMGQEVILRCVPISNHLYFYWYRQILGQKVEFLVSFYNNEISEKSEIFDDQFSVERPDGSNFTLKIRSTKLEDSAMYFCASSPGTGGAYNEQFFGPGTRLTVL.

This chain joins TRBV29-1 and TRBJ1-1, with D unresolved. Germline V CDR1 and CDR2: SQVTM, ANQGSEA. V was clipped by 5 bases and J by 1 base, with 5 bases between them. This CDR3 contains 11 residues. The CDR3 reads CSVSENTEAFF. The DNA of the CDR3 is TGCAGCGTTAGCGAGAACACTGAAGCTTTCTTT.